Each of the 20 T cell receptor beta chains below was sequenced from the same sample in a study of blood T cell repertoires in COVID-19. Here immunoSEQ multiplex PCR was the method, and the copy in TCRdb shows in-frame clones only, minus some. The sample has 100,000 to 150,000 clones, about 89% seen once. The sample was peripheral blood. The receptors originated from a woman in her sixties or seventies with acute or convalescent COVID-19.

The chain combines TRBV11-2 with TRBJ2-1; 7 positions agree with TRBD2. The CDR3 contains 12 residues. The ends lost 5 bases at V and 6 bases at J; junction bases unmatched: 1. CDR1 and CDR2 (germline): SGHAT, FQNNGV. The CDR3 DNA sequence: TGTGCCAGCAGCCCGGGGGGCAATGAGCAGTTCTTC. Translated: CASSPGGNEQFF.

The chain carries TRBV12-3 or TRBV12-4 and TRBJ2-2; D uncertain. The CDR3 consists of 11 residues. Trimming left V 2 bases short and J 9 bases short, with 4 bases between. CDR3 in amino acids: CASSLIRELFF. The CDR3 coding sequence is TGTGCCAGCAGTTTAATTAGGGAGCTGTTTTTT.

V usage is TRBV19 and J usage is TRBJ1-1, with D possibly TRBD1 on 6 matching bases. CDR3 size: 15 residues. Between the trimmed V and J ends, which lost 5 bases and 1 base, there was a span of 14 bases. Germline V gene lookup returns CDR1 LNHDA and CDR2 SQIVND (reference sequence). CDR3 region: CASSFRQETNTEAFF. CDR3 in DNA: TGTGCCAGTAGTTTCCGACAGGAGACGAACACTGAAGCTTTCTTT. Complete variable domain (other parts from reference TRBV19 and TRBJ1-1): DGGITQSPKYLFRKEGQNVTLSCEQNLNHDAMYWYRQDPGQGLRLIYYSQIVNDFQKGDIAEGYSVSREKKESFPLTVTSAQKNPTAFYLCASSFRQETNTEAFFGQGTRLTVV.

This sequence joins TRBV11-2 and TRBJ1-1; D ambiguous. The CDR3 has 14 residues. Germline CDR1 reads SGHAT; CDR2 reads FQNNGV. V lost 2 bases and J lost 0, with 7 bases in between. CDR3 in DNA: TGTGCCAGCAGCTTATCTTCCGTGAACACTGAAGCTTTCTTT. It yields the protein CASSLSSVNTEAFF. The full variable domain, rest sourced from reference TRBV11-2 and TRBJ1-1, is EAGVAQSPRYKIIEKRQSVAFWCNPISGHATLYWYQQILGQGPKLLIQFQNNGVVDDSQLPKDRFSAERLKGVDSTLKIQPAKLEDSAVYLCASSLSSVNTEAFFGQGTRLTVV.

This chain uses TRBV4-1 with TRBJ2-1; 7 positions match TRBD2. Trimming took 0 bases from V and 2 from J; bases not matched to a gene: 4. Germline V lookup: CDR1 MGHRA, CDR2 YSYEKL. This CDR3 is built from 16 residues. The DNA for the CDR3 is TGCGCCAGCAGCCAAGAAAAGGCGGGGGCCTACAATGAGCAGTTCTTC. It is translated as CASSQEKAGAYNEQFF.

V usage is TRBV5-1 and J usage is TRBJ2-1, with 8 bases lining up with TRBD2. J gave up 8 bases and V 2 bases, and 6 bases lay outside the gene matches. Germline values: CDR1 SGHRS, CDR2 YFSETQ. CDR3 size: 14 residues. The CDR3 loop reads CASSLAGDRDEQFF. The CDR3 DNA reads as TGCGCCAGCAGCTTAGCGGGAGATCGGGATGAGCAGTTCTTC.

V usage is TRBV25-1 and J usage is TRBJ2-1; 8 bases line up with TRBD2. Germline V lookup: CDR1 MGHDK, CDR2 SYGVNS. The J segment lost 4 bases and the V segment lost 4 bases, leaving 6 bases of the junction unmatched. This CDR3 has 15 amino acids. CDR3 bases: TGTGCCAGCAGTGTTGACTCGGGAGGGTACAATGAGCAGTTCTTC. Protein sequence: CASSVDSGGYNEQFF.

The gene calls are TRBV5-1 and TRBJ2-1; 14 positions agree with TRBD2. J lost 10 bases, V lost 1 base, and 7 bases had no gene match. The CDR3 has 16 residues. The germline V gene has CDR1 SGHRS and CDR2 YFSETQ. The CDR3 DNA reads as TGCGCCAGCAGCTTGCGAGGGACTAGCGGGGGTAGCGAGCAGTTCTTC. It specifies CASSLRGTSGGSEQFF.

V is TRBV6-6 and J is TRBJ1-4; D remains ambiguous. V lost 8 bases and J 8 bases, leaving 9 bases between the germline ends. The germline CDR1 and CDR2 sequences are MNHNY and SVGAGI (reference sequence). This CDR3 is 11 amino acids long. The CDR3 bases are TGTGCCAGCGGGCGACCGGAAAAACTGTTTTTT. This codes for CASGRPEKLFF.

This rearrangement joins TRBV2 to TRBJ2-2, with D possibly being TRBD2 (7 bases). Trimming pared 7 bases from V and 5 bases from J, leaving 20 bases between. The germline gives CDR1 SNHLY, CDR2 FYNNEI. The CDR3 length is 16 residues. CDR3 coding DNA: TGTGCCAGCACCCCCCCGGGGGGCGCAAGTACCGGGGAGCTGTTTTTT. Translation gives CASTPPGGASTGELFF.

The rearrangement links TRBV9 to TRBJ2-1; D is undetermined. Trimming took 2 bases from V and 2 from J, leaving 11 bases between them. Looked up from germline, CDR1 is SGDLS and CDR2 is YYNGEE. The CDR3 has 15 residues. The CDR3 DNA reads TGTGCCAGCAGCGTGGCCCCCAGAACCTACAATGAGCAGTTCTTC. This translates into CASSVAPRTYNEQFF.

This chain joins TRBV6-8 and TRBJ2-7; TRBD2 aligns across 7 bases. The V and J ends lost 6 bases and 0 bases, in that order; junction bases with no gene match: 11. CDR1 and CDR2 from the germline V gene are MNHGY and SAAAGT. This CDR3 is 16 amino acids long. In nucleotides, the CDR3 is TGTGCCAGCAGGGAGGGAGGGGAGGGGAGCTCCTACGAGCAGTACGTC. Translated, it gives CASREGGEGSSYEQYV.

The chain couples TRBV9 to TRBJ2-2; 8 nucleotides align to TRBD2. The junction had 1 base not matched to a gene; V was cut back by 3 bases and J by 0 bases. This CDR3 is built from 15 residues. Germline CDR1 and CDR2: SGDLS and YYNGEE. CDR3 sequence: CASSGSGANTGELFF. Written as DNA, the CDR3 is TGTGCCAGCAGCGGTAGCGGGGCGAACACCGGGGAGCTGTTTTTT. Full variable domain (rest looked up from reference TRBV9 and TRBJ2-2): DSGVTQTPKHLITATGQRVTLRCSPRSGDLSVYWYQQSLDQGLQFLIQYYNGEERAKGNILERFSAQQFPDLHSELNLSSLELGDSALYFCASSGSGANTGELFFGEGSRLTVL.

The chain recombines TRBV5-1 with TRBJ2-1; 10 bases map to TRBD2. The CDR3 extends over 15 amino acids. From germline, CDR1 is SGHRS and CDR2 YFSETQ. V lost 4 bases to trimming and J lost 4 bases; unmatched junction nucleotides: 5. The CDR3 is CASSITSGMYNEQFF. For the CDR3, the DNA is TGCGCCAGCAGCATTACTAGCGGGATGTACAATGAGCAGTTCTTC.

Here the CDR3 reads CSASGTINQPQHF. CDR3 sequence (DNA): TGCAGTGCTAGTGGCACAATAAATCAGCCCCAGCATTTT. V usage is TRBV20-1 and J usage is TRBJ1-5; D call uncertain. The CDR3 contains 13 residues. Per germline, CDR1 DFQATT and CDR2 SNEGSKA (reference sequence). V was cut by 3 bases and J by 4 bases, with 10 bases left in between.

The chain employs TRBV5-3 and TRBJ2-2, with 12 nucleotides matching TRBD1. TRBV5-3 carries the ORF label, with uncertain function. The CDR3 is 19 amino acids. V lost 7 bases to trimming and J lost 5 bases; unmatched junction nucleotides: 18. The CDR3 nucleotides are TGTGCCAGAGGGCGGCGGTCGGGACAGGGGGCCAGAGGTACCGGGGAGCTGTTTTTT. Translation gives CARGRRSGQGARGTGELFF.

This rearrangement joins TRBV12-3 or TRBV12-4 to TRBJ2-5; no firm D call. V was trimmed by 2 bases and J by 5 bases, leaving 6 bases between them. This CDR3 has 12 amino acids. The CDR3 sequence: CASSLLGETQYF. CDR3 nucleotides: TGTGCCAGCAGTTTACTTGGCGAGACCCAGTACTTC.

With respect to this clone: The junction does not match germline at one end; this may be a read error. The chain carries TRBV4-2 and TRBJ2-5; TRBD2 matches at 11 bases. The germline V gene encodes CDR1 LGHNA and CDR2 YNFKEQ. The CDR3 loop spans 15 amino acids. The CDR3 spells CASSQDSLAGGPPNF. CDR3 sequence (DNA): TGTGCCAGCAGCCAAGACTCTCTAGCGGGAGGCCCCCCGAACTTC.

This chain links TRBV10-2 with TRBJ2-7, with 9 positions matching TRBD2. The CDR3 totals 17 residues. Per germline, CDR1 WSHSY and CDR2 SAAADI. V dropped 3 bases and J dropped 0; count of bases not matched to a gene: 9. Written as DNA, the CDR3 is TGCGCCAGCAGTGATGATAGCGGGAGTTATAGCTCCTACGAGCAGTACTTC. Protein sequence: CASSDDSGSYSSYEQYF.

The CDR3 DNA reads TGTGCCAGTGGGTCGGGGGGATCACCCCTCCACTTT. Its protein is CASGSGGSPLHF. The chain uses TRBV25-1 and TRBJ1-6; perhaps TRBD1 as D (5 bases). Germline CDR1 MGHDK, CDR2 SYGVNS. The ends were cut back, 9 bases at V and 10 bases at J, with 13 bases in the middle. The CDR3 covers 12 residues.